The clone carrying this TCR beta chain was picked up a small number of times. The antigen remains unidentified. This specimen belongs to a study of beta chain features in type 1 diabetes. Overall study findings and caveats: With patients and controls alike, PCR might favor shorter templates to an equal degree.

As every portion of the isolated RNA was reverse transcribed, the sequencing read expressed TCRB transcripts. Sequenced naive, central memory and regulatory T cell samples produced an average of about 3.6 million reads. The repertoire was sequenced with immunoSEQ multiplex PCR; TCRdb's copy has only in-frame clones and lacks some. The table lists 450,000 to 550,000 clones, around 30% of them singletons. Per donor, one heparinised blood draw averaged roughly 110 mL. A CD45RO/CCR7/CD25/CD127/CD95/CD27 panel sorted naive, central memory, regulatory and stem cell-like memory CD4+ cells. This CDR3 spans 14 amino acids. Germline-derived CDR1 and CDR2 are MNHNS and SASEGT. J was trimmed by 1 base and V by 6 bases; bases with no gene match: 3.

This rearrangement joins TRBV6-1 to TRBJ2-1, with TRBD2 identical over 7 bases. The TCR sequence derives from a young man in good health. The sample was naive CD4+ T cells from blood. CDR3 DNA: TGTGCCAGCAGGAATAGCGGGTCCTACAATGAGCAGTTCTTC. It codes for CASRNSGSYNEQFF.